This T cell receptor beta chain appears in the sequencing data of a study of cytotoxic CD8 clonotypes in ibrutinib-treated CLL. Study-level results: Clonality went up at ibrutinib response and then declined back toward baseline at progression.

As for this clone: What it binds is not known.

Depths of 1 in 200,000 to 1 in 1 million T cells were the sequencing target. Assay: immunoSEQ multiplex PCR; the TCRdb copy retains only in-frame clones and omits some. The sample carries tens of thousands of clones, over 45% recorded once. The ends were cut back, 0 bases at V and 8 bases at J, with 14 bases in the middle. The CDR3 has 14 residues. Germline V gene sequence: CDR1 SGHDT, CDR2 YYEEEE. The sample in question was PBMCs, obtained before ibrutinib treatment. The origin of this receptor is a human donor with chronic lymphocytic leukemia. This chain joins TRBV5-6 and TRBJ1-2; D is uncertain. For the CDR3, the DNA is TGTGCCAGCAGCTTGGGGTCTCTATCGGGGGGCTACACCTTC. Amino acid sequence: CASSLGSLSGGYTF.